This T cell receptor (beta chain) was sequenced in a study of human T cells and chemical hapten exposure. Study overall: Weekly diphenylcyclopropenone doses were given to patients' scalps across the roughly 25-week study. Per-sample TCR yield variability stemmed mainly from small pooled library volume differences.

TCRdb ran MiXCR on the RACE reads and lists one entry per CDR3 protein. The sample contains about 260,000 distinct CDR3 sequences, about 9% of which appear only once. V shed 1 base and J shed 2 bases, with 10 bases lying between them. This CDR3 contains 14 residues. Per the germline V gene, CDR1 is DFQATT and CDR2 is SNEGSKA (reference sequence). Time point specified: pre-sensitization, week 0. Treatment reported: therapeutic diphenylcyclopropenone sensitization with weekly scalp DPC. The V and J genes are TRBV20-1 and TRBJ2-3; perhaps TRBD2 as D (5 bases). The TCR sequence derives from a woman in her forties with alopecia areata. Some clones in this sample may be carry-over from other donors' samples. The specimen comprised whole blood, sampled in connection with sensitization to the hapten diphenylcyclopropenone (DPC). CDR3 bases: TGCAGTGCTAGAGCGGAGGCAAACACAGATACGCAGTATTTT. This gives the protein CSARAEANTDTQYF.